The sequence of this T cell receptor beta chain was determined in a study of neurological immune-mediated disorders. This clonotype was detected many times. Its antigen remains unknown. The cDNA came from 5'RACE, which used 10-nucleotide random UMIs. TCRdb reprocessed the 5' RACE reads via MiXCR and lists one record per CDR3 protein. The sample records about 80,000 distinct CDR3 sequences, nearly 6% being singletons. Study outcomes and limitations: The phylogenetic placement of 18 of 34 multiple sclerosis patients' repertoires in one related-CDR3 cluster constitutes a possible signature. As far as clinical or MRI features were concerned, none was associated with the multiple sclerosis repertoire cluster.

The CDR3 has 11 amino acids. V lost 6 bases, J lost 10 bases, and 12 bases lay in between. Time point noted: longitudinal time-point 2. PBMCs stored at -80 C, numbering 2 million, were the origin of the unsorted libraries. The sequencing input was PBMCs. The chain links TRBV12-3 or TRBV12-4 to TRBJ1-1, with unresolved D. The sequence derives from a woman aged 60-75 years with multiple sclerosis. CDR3 DNA: TGTGCCAGCAGGCCCGATTTGGGAGCTTTCTTT. Protein: CASRPDLGAFF.